The entry below describes one T cell receptor (beta chain). Antigen specificity is unknown. V dropped 5 bases and J dropped 6 bases, with 11 bases sitting between them. Per the germline V gene, CDR1 is MNHEY and CDR2 is SVGAGI. This CDR3 contains 13 residues. Both 60 Vbeta primers and 13 Jbeta primers went into the PCR. Sequenced by immunoSEQ multiplex PCR; TCRdb stores in-frame clones only, minus some. Among about 190,000 clones listed, about four fifths were seen once. This record belongs to a study of cytomegalovirus exposure and HLA in healthy donors. Study observations and caveats: Reports showed the classifier diagnosing cytomegalovirus status with high specificity and sensitivity.

This chain joins TRBV6-5 and TRBJ2-1; weak D call: TRBD2 (6 bases). The source material was PBMCs. The TCR originated in a man aged 30 to 45 in good health and CMV-seropositive. The CDR3 here is CASSRLDLNEQFF. CDR3 in DNA: TGTGCCAGCAGTCGACTAGACCTCAATGAGCAGTTCTTC.